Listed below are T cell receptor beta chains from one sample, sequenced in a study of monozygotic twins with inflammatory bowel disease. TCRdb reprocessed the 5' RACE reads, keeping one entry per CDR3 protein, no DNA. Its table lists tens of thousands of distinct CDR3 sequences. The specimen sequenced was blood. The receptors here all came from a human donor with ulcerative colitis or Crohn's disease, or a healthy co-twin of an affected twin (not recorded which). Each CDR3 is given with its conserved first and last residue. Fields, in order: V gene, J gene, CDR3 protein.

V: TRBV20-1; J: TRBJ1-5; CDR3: CSAIDRDPHQPQHF
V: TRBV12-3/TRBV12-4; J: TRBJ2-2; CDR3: CAGSSTGELFF
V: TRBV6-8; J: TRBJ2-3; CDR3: CARGSATDTQYF
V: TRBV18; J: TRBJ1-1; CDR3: CASSLERGPEAFF
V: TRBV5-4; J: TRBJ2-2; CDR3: CASSSAGGTGELFF
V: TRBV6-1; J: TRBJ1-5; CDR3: CASRTPDRDNQPQHF
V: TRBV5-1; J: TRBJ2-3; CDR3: CASSLGQASGTDTQYF
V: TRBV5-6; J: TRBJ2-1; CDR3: CASSFEQGIYNEQFF
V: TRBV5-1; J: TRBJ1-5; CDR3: CATTDRSNQPQHF
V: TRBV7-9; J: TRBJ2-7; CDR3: CASSSLSYEQYF
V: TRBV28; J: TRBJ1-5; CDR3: CASSPETGPVGQPQHF
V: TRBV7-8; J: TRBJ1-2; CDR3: CASSLGGLLRLNYGYTF
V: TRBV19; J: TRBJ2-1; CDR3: CASSIRVGQSHNEQFF
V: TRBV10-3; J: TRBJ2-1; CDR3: CAISVRTSGGAGNEQFF
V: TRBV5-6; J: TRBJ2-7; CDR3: CASSFEAEQYF
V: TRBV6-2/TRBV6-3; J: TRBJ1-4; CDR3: CASSYPTWGPKVQRGIEKLFF
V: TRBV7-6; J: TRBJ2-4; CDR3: CASSSTRGAKNMQYF
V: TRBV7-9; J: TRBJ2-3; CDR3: CASSSPGESTDTQYF
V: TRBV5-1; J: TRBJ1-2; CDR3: CASSLTGQGGGYTF
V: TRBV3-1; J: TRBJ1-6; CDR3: CASSPGTQHYSPLHF
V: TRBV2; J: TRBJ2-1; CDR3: CASDRGSGGYEQFF
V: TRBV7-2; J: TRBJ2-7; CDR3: CASSSRQEIYEQYF
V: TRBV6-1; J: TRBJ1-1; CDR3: CASSTGAGSTEAFF
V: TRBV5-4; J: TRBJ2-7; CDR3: CASSPLAGEVYEQYF
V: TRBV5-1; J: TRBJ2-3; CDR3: CASSLAIRTEGTDTQYF
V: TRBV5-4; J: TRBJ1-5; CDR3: CASSLDAGTDQPQHF
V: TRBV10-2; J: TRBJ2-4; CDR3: CASSEWRSRTVKNIQYF
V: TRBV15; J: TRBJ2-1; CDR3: CATSRVFLAGGDNEQFF
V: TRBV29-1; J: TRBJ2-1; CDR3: CSVEDRGRMAGGYYNEQFF
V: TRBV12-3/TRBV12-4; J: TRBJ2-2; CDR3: CASSKSGGANTGELFF
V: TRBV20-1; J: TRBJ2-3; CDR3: CSADLWGFGGADTQYF
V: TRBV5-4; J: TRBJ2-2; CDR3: CASSQGLAGENTGELFF
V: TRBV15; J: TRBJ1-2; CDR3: CATSRDRGRGYGYTF
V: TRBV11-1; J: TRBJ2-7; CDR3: CASRPDTRTSGGPTYEQYF
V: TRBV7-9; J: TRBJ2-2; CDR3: CASSLPGLATGELFF
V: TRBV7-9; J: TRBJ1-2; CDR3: CASSFQYGYTF
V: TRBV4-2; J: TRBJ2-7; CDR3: CASSHAGGNEQYF
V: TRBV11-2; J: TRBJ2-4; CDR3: CASSLDFQGAMGKNIQYF
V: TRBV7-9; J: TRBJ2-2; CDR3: CASSLTLTYGSTGELFF
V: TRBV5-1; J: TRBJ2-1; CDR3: CASSRGDSYNEQFF
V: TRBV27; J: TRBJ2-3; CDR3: CASSWSPTDTQYF
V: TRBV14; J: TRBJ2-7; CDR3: CASSLRTLAGGHEQYF
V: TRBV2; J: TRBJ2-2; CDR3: CASSLMRQTNTGELFF
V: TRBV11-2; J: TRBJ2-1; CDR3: CASSHGGEFYNEQFF
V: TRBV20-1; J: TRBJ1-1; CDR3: CSASVGMTMNTEAFF
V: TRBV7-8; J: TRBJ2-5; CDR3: CASSLVSSLGQSQETQYF
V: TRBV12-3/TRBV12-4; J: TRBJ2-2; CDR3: CASEGRGLTGELFF
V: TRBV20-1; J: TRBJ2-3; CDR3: CSAILGAHYTDTQYF
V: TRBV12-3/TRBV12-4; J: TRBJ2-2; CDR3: CASSIGLAAITGELFF
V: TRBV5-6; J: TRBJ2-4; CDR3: CASSPFVVAKNIQYF
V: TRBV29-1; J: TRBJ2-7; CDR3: CSAGTGTGGEQYF
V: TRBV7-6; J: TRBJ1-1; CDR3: CASSPLGETNTEAFF
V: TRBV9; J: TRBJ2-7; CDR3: CASSEGLAIGDEQYF
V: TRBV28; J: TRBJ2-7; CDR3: CASSPTGFSSYEQYF
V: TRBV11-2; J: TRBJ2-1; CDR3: CATKPGGGAGGDEQFF
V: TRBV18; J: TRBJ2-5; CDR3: CASSPLGGLETQYF
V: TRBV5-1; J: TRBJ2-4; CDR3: CASSLETLSYRGGAKNIQYF
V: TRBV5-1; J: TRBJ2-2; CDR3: CASSPWTSGGELFF
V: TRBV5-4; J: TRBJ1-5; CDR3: CASSLYRVGNQPQHF